This T cell receptor (beta chain) emerged from a study of metastatic and nonmetastatic thyroid tumors. The entire patient cohort was treatment-naive prior to thyroid surgery. TCRdb re-analyzed the PCR reads using MiXCR. The sample gives roughly 24,000 clones, roughly 18% of which show up once; approximately 2.7% is in the top ten. This clone has only one observation. The sample taken for sequencing was adjacent normal tissue. The sequence was obtained from a male donor with papillary thyroid cancer or a benign thyroid nodule (not recorded which). Some clones in this sample may be carry-over from other donors' samples.

The chain's CDR3 is CAIQVASGSIEQYF. The CDR3, as DNA: TGTGCCATCCAGGTGGCTAGCGGGAGTATCGAGCAGTACTTC. The V call is TRBV7-9, the J call TRBJ2-7; 10 bases are a match to TRBD2. The CDR3 sequence is 14 residues long. The V gene's germline CDR1 is SEHNR and CDR2 FQNEAQ (reference sequence). With V trimmed by 10 bases and J by 6 bases, 12 bases remained unmatched.